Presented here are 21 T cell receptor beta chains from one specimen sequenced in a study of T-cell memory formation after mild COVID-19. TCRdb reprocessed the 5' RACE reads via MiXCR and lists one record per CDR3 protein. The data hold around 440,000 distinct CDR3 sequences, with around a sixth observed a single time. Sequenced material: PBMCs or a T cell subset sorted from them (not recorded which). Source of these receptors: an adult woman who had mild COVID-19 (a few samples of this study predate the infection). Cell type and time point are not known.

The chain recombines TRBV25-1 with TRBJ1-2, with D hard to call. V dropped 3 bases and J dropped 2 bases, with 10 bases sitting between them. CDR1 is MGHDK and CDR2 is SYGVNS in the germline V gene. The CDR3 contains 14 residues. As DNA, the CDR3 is TGTGCCAGCAGTGAGGGTGGATCCAACTATGGCTACACCTTC. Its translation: CASSEGGSNYGYTF.

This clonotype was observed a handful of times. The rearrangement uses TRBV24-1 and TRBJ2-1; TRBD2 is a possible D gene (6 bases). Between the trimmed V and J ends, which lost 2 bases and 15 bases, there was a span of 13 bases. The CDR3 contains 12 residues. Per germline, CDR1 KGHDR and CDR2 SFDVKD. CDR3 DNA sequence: TGTGCCACCAGTGATTCCCCGGGAGTGGCGTTCTTC. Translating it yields CATSDSPGVAFF.

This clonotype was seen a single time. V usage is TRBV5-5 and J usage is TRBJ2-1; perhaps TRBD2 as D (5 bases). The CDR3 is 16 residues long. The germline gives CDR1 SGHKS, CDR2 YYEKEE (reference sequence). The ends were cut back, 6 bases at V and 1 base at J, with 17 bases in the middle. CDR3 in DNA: TGTGCCAGCATCCCCCCGGGAATTGGGTCCTACAATGAGCAGTTCTTC. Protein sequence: CASIPPGIGSYNEQFF.

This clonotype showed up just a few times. The CDR3 DNA is TGTGCCAGCAGCTTCGTTAGCGGGGGGTGGTTATACAATGAGCAGTTCTTC. Translated: CASSFVSGGWLYNEQFF. The chain combines TRBV7-3 with TRBJ2-1; the match to TRBD2 covers 10 bases. This CDR3 is 17 amino acids long. With 3 bases clipped from V and 4 bases from J, the junction kept 9 bases outside the gene matches. CDR1 is SGHTA, CDR2 FQGTGA, per germline.

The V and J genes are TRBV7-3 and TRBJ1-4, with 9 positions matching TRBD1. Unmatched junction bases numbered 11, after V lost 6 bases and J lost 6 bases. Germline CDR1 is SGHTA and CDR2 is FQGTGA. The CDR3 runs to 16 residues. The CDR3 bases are TGTGCCAGCAGGTCTCCTCGACAGGGGGGCGATGAAAAACTGTTTTTT. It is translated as CASRSPRQGGDEKLFF.

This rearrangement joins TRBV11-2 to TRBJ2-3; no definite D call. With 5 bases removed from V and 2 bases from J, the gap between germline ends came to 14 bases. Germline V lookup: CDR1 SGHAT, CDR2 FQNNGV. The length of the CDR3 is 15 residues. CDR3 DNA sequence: TGTGCCAGCAGCCTGAGTCCGGCTATCACAGATACGCAGTATTTT. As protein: CASSLSPAITDTQYF.

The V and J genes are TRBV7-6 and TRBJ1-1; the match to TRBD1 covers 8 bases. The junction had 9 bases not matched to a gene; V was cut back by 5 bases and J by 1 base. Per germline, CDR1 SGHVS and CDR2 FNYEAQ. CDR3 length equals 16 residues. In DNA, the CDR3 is TGTGCCAGCAGCGAACAGGGGGAAATTGGGAACACTGAAGCTTTCTTT. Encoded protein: CASSEQGEIGNTEAFF.

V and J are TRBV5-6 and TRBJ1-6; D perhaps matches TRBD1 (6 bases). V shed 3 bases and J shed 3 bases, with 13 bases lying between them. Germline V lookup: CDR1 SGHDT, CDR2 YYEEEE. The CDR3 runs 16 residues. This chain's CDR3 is CASSYETGHYNSPLHF. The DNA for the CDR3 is TGTGCCAGCAGCTACGAGACAGGCCACTATAATTCACCCCTCCACTTT.

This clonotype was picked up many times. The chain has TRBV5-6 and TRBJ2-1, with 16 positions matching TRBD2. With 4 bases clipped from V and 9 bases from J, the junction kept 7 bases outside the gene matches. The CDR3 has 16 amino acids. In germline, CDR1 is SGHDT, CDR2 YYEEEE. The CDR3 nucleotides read TGTGCCAGCAGCCCGGGACTAGCGGGAGGGCAGGGTGAGCAGTTCTTC. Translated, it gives CASSPGLAGGQGEQFF.

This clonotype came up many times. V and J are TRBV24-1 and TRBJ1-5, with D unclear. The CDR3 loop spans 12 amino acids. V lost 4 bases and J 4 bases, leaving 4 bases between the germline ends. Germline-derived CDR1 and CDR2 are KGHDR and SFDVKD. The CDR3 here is CATSDLNQPQHF. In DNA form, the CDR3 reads TGTGCCACCAGTGACCTGAATCAGCCCCAGCATTTT.

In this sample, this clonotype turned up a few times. CDR3 bases: TGTGCCAGCAGCTTAAAGGGGGATAAGACTGAAGCTTTCTTT. It yields the protein CASSLKGDKTEAFF. The chain uses TRBV7-9 and TRBJ1-1, with a possible D match to TRBD1 (6 bases). The CDR3 has 14 residues. The V and J ends lost 2 bases and 5 bases respectively, with 12 bases between them. CDR1 is SEHNR and CDR2 is FQNEAQ in the germline V gene (reference sequence).

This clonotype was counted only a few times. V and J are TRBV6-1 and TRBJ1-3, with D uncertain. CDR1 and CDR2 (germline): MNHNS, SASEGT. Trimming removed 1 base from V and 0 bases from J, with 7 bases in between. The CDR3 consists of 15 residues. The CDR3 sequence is CASSEGGSSGNTIYF. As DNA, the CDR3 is TGTGCCAGCAGTGAAGGCGGTTCCTCTGGAAACACCATATATTTT.

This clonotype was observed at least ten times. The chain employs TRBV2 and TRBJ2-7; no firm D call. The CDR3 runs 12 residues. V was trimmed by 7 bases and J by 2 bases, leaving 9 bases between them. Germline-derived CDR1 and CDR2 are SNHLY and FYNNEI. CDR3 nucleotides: TGTGCCAGCAAAGACGGCACCTACGAGCAGTACTTC. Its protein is CASKDGTYEQYF.

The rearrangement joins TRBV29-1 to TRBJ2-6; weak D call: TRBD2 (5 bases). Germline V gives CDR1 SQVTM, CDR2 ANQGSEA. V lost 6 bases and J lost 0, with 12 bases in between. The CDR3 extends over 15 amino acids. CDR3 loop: CSVPDGVSGANVLTF. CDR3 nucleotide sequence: TGCAGCGTCCCTGACGGGGTCTCTGGGGCCAACGTCCTGACTTTC.

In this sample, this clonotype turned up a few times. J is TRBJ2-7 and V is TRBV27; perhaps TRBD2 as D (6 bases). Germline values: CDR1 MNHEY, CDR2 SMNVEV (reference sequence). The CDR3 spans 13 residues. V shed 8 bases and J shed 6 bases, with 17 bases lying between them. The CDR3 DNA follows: TGTGCCAGCTCCGGAAGGAGAGCGGGCGAGCAGTACTTC. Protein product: CASSGRRAGEQYF.

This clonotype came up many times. CDR3 region: CASSQDQNTEAFF. As DNA, the CDR3 is TGTGCCAGCAGCCAAGATCAGAACACTGAAGCTTTCTTT. The gene calls are TRBV14 and TRBJ1-1, with unresolved D. CDR1 and CDR2 (germline): SGHDN, FVKESK. Trimming stripped 0 bases from V and 1 base from J, with 3 bases between. The CDR3 is 13 amino acids.

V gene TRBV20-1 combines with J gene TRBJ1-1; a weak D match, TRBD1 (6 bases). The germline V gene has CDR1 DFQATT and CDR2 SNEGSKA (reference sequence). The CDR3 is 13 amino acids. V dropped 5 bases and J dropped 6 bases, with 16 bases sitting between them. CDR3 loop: CSAGVRGGAEAFF. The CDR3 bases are TGCAGTGCTGGGGTCAGGGGAGGAGCTGAAGCTTTCTTT.

In nucleotides, the CDR3 is TGTGCCAGTAGCACTACTAGGGACAATCAGCCCCAGCATTTT. Protein product: CASSTTRDNQPQHF. The V gene is TRBV19, the J gene TRBJ1-5; no clear D gene. Germline assignment: CDR1 LNHDA and CDR2 SQIVND (reference sequence). V lost 6 bases and J lost 3, with 12 bases in between. This CDR3 is built from 14 residues.

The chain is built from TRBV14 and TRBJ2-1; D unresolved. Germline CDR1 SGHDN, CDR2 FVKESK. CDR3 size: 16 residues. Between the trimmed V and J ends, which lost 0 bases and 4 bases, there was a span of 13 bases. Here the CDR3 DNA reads TGTGCCAGCAGCCAAGAAGGAATAAGGGTGTACAATGAGCAGTTCTTC. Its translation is CASSQEGIRVYNEQFF.

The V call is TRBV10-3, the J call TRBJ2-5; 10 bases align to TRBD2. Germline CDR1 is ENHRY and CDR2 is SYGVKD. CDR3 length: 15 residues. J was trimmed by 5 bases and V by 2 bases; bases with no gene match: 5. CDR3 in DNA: TGTGCCATCAGTGAGAAGAGCGGGGGGGATGAGACCCAGTACTTC. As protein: CAISEKSGGDETQYF.

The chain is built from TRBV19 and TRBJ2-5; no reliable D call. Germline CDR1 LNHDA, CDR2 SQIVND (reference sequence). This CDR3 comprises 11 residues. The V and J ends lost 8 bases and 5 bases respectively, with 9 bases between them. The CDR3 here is CASFWGETQYF. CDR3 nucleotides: TGTGCCAGTTTCTGGGGTGAGACCCAGTACTTC.